These T cell receptor beta chains were read from a single sample in a study of T cell responses to AZD1222 COVID-19 vaccine. Only in-frame clones appear in the TCRdb table, and some are missing; sequencing was by immunoSEQ multiplex PCR. The data show more than 90,000 clones, about 86% seen once. This specimen was peripheral blood, taken on day 0 of AZD1222 vaccination. The receptor set was obtained from an adult in good health. The CDR3 runs from the conserved cysteine through the conserved F or W. Fields, in order: V gene, J gene, D gene, clone size, CDR3 protein, CDR3 DNA. D genes are given only for firm matches. Clone size appears in some rows only: once, few, many, or a class for an expanded clone.

TRBV7-9	TRBJ2-7	-	few	CASSPQGYHEQYF	TGTGCCAGCAGCCCTCAGGGTTACCACGAGCAGTACTTC
TRBV5-1	TRBJ1-3	-	-	CASSFQGTGNTIYF	TGCGCCAGCAGCTTTCAGGGAACTGGAAACACCATATATTTT
TRBV19	TRBJ1-2	-	-	CASSLSLGSANYGYTF	TGTGCCAGTAGTTTGAGTCTTGGCAGCGCTAACTATGGCTACACCTTC
TRBV7-9	TRBJ2-1	TRBD1	-	CASSTDRENYNEQFF	TGTGCCAGCAGCACGGACAGGGAAAACTACAATGAGCAGTTCTTC
TRBV7-2	TRBJ2-7	TRBD1	-	CASSTDRTYEQYF	TGTGCCAGCAGCACGGACAGGACCTACGAGCAGTACTTC
TRBV4-1	TRBJ2-7	TRBD2	-	CASSQELGIAGGTTYEQYF	TGCGCCAGCAGCCAAGAATTAGGGATAGCGGGAGGGACTACCTACGAGCAGTACTTC
TRBV7-2	TRBJ1-1	-	-	CASRIQTRGEAFF	TGTGCCAGCAGAATCCAAACCAGGGGTGAAGCTTTCTTT
TRBV6-4	TRBJ2-7	-	-	CRQLPIHEQYF	TGTCGACAATTACCTATACACGAGCAGTACTTC
TRBV20-1	TRBJ2-7	TRBD1	once	CSASPQGAYEQYF	TGCAGTGCTAGTCCCCAGGGGGCCTACGAGCAGTACTTC
TRBV1	TRBJ2-4	-	once	CTSRRTENIQYF	TGCACCAGCAGAAGGACGGAAAACATTCAGTACTTC
TRBV10-3	TRBJ1-3	TRBD1	once	CAISESAPGQRIGNTIYF	TGTGCCATCAGTGAGTCCGCCCCGGGACAGAGGATTGGAAACACCATATATTTT
TRBV7-9	TRBJ2-4	-	-	CASSLEGRGVDIQYF	TGTGCCAGCAGCTTAGAGGGGCGCGGGGTGGACATTCAGTACTTC
TRBV4-1	TRBJ1-6	-	-	CASSQGRVTDNSPLHF	TGCGCCAGCAGCCAAGGTAGGGTGACGGATAATTCACCCCTCCACTTT
TRBV7-8	TRBJ2-2	-	-	CASSSNTGELFF	TGTGCCAGCAGCTCTAACACCGGGGAGCTGTTTTTT
TRBV2	TRBJ1-5	-	-	CASSKLAGTPNSNQPQHF	TGTGCCAGCAGTAAACTCGCCGGGACCCCCAATAGCAATCAGCCCCAGCATTTT
TRBV28	TRBJ1-2	-	-	CASSIERGATNYGYTF	TGTGCCAGCAGTATAGAGAGAGGGGCCACTAACTATGGCTACACCTTC
TRBV6-5	TRBJ1-6	-	-	CASRYELGSPLHF	TGTGCCAGCAGATACGAACTCGGCTCACCCCTCCACTTT
TRBV27	TRBJ1-1	-	-	CASSLNGGPEAFF	TGTGCCAGCAGTTTAAATGGAGGCCCTGAAGCTTTCTTT
TRBV11-2	TRBJ2-5	-	-	CASSLDTGSGETQYF	TGTGCCAGCAGCTTAGATACGGGGTCGGGGGAGACCCAGTACTTC
TRBV30	TRBJ1-6	TRBD1	-	CAWSPAQGARGNSPLHF	TGTGCCTGGAGTCCTGCCCAGGGGGCGCGGGGTAATTCACCCCTCCACTTT
TRBV6-5	TRBJ2-1	TRBD2	-	CASSPTSTSYNEQFF	TGTGCCAGCAGTCCGACTAGCACCTCCTACAATGAGCAGTTCTTC
TRBV28	TRBJ1-3	-	-	CASGRLSGNTIYF	TGTGCCAGCGGCCGACTCTCTGGAAACACCATATATTTT
TRBV5-1	TRBJ1-2	-	once	CASSLTGQDYTF	TGCGCCAGCAGCTTGACGGGGCAAGACTACACCTTC
TRBV12-3/TRBV12-4	TRBJ2-1	-	-	CASSLAANEQFF	TGTGCCAGCAGTTTAGCGGCCAATGAGCAGTTCTTC
TRBV30	TRBJ1-1	-	-	CAWSAGRGRSEAFF	TGTGCCTGGAGTGCGGGCAGGGGTCGTTCTGAAGCTTTCTTT
TRBV30	TRBJ2-2	-	-	CAWSAPSLIQSRNGELFF	TGTGCCTGGAGCGCTCCATCGTTGATCCAAAGTCGGAACGGGGAGCTGTTTTTT
TRBV7-2	TRBJ2-1	TRBD2	-	CASSLRGSGSSYNEQFF	TGTGCCAGCAGCTTACGCGGTAGCGGGAGCTCCTACAATGAGCAGTTCTTC
TRBV7-9	TRBJ2-2	-	-	CASSLAGANTGELFF	TGTGCCAGCAGCTTAGCAGGAGCGAACACCGGGGAGCTGTTTTTT
TRBV19	TRBJ2-1	TRBD2	-	CASGEGLYYNEQFF	TGTGCCAGTGGGGAGGGACTCTACTACAATGAGCAGTTCTTC
TRBV18	TRBJ2-1	TRBD1	few	CASSPILGGSYNEQFF	TGTGCCAGCTCACCAATTTTAGGGGGCTCATACAATGAGCAGTTCTTC
TRBV15	TRBJ2-1	TRBD2	-	CATSRDRAGVYNEQFF	TGTGCCACCAGCAGAGATCGAGCGGGAGTCTACAATGAGCAGTTCTTC
TRBV20-1	TRBJ1-6	-	-	CSASRPGPNSPLHF	TGCAGTGCTAGTCGGCCAGGTCCTAATTCACCCCTCCACTTT
TRBV3-1/TRBV3-2	TRBJ2-2	-	medium-sized	CASSHGLGVGNTGELFF	TGTGCCAGCAGCCATGGGCTAGGTGTGGGCAACACCGGGGAGCTGTTTTTT
TRBV28	TRBJ2-1	-	-	CASSLSVSRDFYNEQFF	TGTGCCAGCAGTTTGTCCGTGAGTAGGGACTTTTACAATGAGCAGTTCTTC
TRBV4-2	TRBJ1-2	-	-	CASSTTQPGAGGYTF	TGTGCCAGCAGCACAACCCAACCGGGGGCGGGGGGCTACACCTTC
TRBV7-8	TRBJ2-2	TRBD2	once	CASSTSGRVAGELFF	TGTGCCAGCAGCACTAGCGGGAGAGTTGCCGGGGAGCTGTTTTTT
TRBV29-1	TRBJ2-2	-	-	CSVAPGGNTGELFF	TGCAGCGTTGCCCCTGGTGGGAACACCGGGGAGCTGTTTTTT
TRBV7-2	TRBJ2-3	-	-	CASSSQSDTDTQYF	TGTGCCAGCAGCTCACAGAGCGACACAGATACGCAGTATTTT
TRBV5-1	TRBJ2-5	TRBD1	-	CASKLRTGDQETQYF	TGCGCCAGCAAGCTCCGGACAGGGGACCAAGAGACCCAGTACTTC
TRBV7-8	TRBJ2-1	-	-	CASSHGTNTFF	TGTGCCAGCAGCCATGGGACAAACACGTTCTTC
TRBV10-3	TRBJ2-2	-	-	CAISESGGLFF	TGTGCCATCAGTGAGTCTGGCGGGCTGTTTTTT
TRBV6-6	TRBJ2-7	TRBD1	-	CASSLTGTGHLRGTYEQYF	TGTGCCAGCAGTCTTACTGGGACAGGTCATCTGAGGGGAACCTACGAGCAGTACTTC
TRBV3-1/TRBV3-2	TRBJ1-6	-	-	CASSQGSTYNSPLHF	TGTGCCAGCAGCCAGGGGAGCACTTATAATTCACCCCTCCACTTT
TRBV18	TRBJ2-7	TRBD2	few	CASSSASGRGDEQYF	TGTGCCAGCTCATCAGCAAGCGGGAGGGGCGACGAGCAGTACTTC
TRBV5-5	TRBJ2-5	TRBD2	-	CASTRTGTSRTQYF	TGTGCCAGCACCCGAACCGGGACTAGCCGGACCCAGTACTTC
TRBV7-3	TRBJ2-7	TRBD2	once	CASSLIAGAREQYF	TGTGCCAGCAGCTTAATAGCGGGAGCCCGCGAGCAGTACTTC
TRBV28	TRBJ1-2	-	-	CASSLDDEGYTF	TGTGCCAGCAGTTTAGACGATGAAGGCTACACCTTC
TRBV9	TRBJ2-1	-	-	CASRGGGSYNEQFF	TGTGCCAGCAGAGGAGGGGGGAGTTACAATGAGCAGTTCTTC
TRBV19	TRBJ1-5	-	-	CASSTRGGSSPANQPQHF	TGTGCCAGTAGTACCCGGGGGGGGAGCTCCCCAGCGAATCAGCCCCAGCATTTT
TRBV21-1	TRBJ2-2	-	-	CASSMYEGQVTTGELFF	TGTGCCAGCAGCATGTACGAGGGACAGGTGACAACCGGGGAGCTGTTTTTT
TRBV7-8	TRBJ1-4	-	-	CASSLVGGENEKLFF	TGTGCCAGCAGCTTAGTTGGCGGGGAGAATGAAAAACTGTTTTTT
TRBV6-1	TRBJ2-4	-	-	CASSGWEGVSGNIQYF	TGTGCCAGCAGTGGGTGGGAAGGGGTCAGTGGGAACATTCAGTACTTC
TRBV27	TRBJ2-7	TRBD1	-	CASSFLPGQGNEQYF	TGTGCCAGCAGTTTCCTTCCGGGACAGGGAAACGAGCAGTACTTC
TRBV15	TRBJ1-6	-	-	CATSRSPLRVGNSPLHF	TGTGCCACCAGCAGAAGCCCCTTGAGGGTAGGAAATTCACCCCTCCACTTT
TRBV10-3	TRBJ2-7	-	-	CAISDLVGGPYEQYF	TGTGCCATCAGTGATTTAGTGGGGGGGCCCTACGAGCAGTACTTC
TRBV18	TRBJ1-4	-	-	CASSLGATNEKLFF	TGTGCCAGCTCACTTGGTGCAACTAATGAAAAACTGTTTTTT
TRBV11-2	TRBJ1-2	-	-	CASSFPRGGGYTF	TGTGCCAGCAGCTTTCCCAGGGGTGGCGGCTACACCTTC
TRBV7-2	TRBJ2-3	-	once	CASSRVGDTQYF	TGTGCCAGCAGCCGGGTGGGAGATACGCAGTATTTT
TRBV6-5	TRBJ1-6	-	-	CASSYDFRGGSPLHF	TGTGCCAGCAGTTACGATTTCAGGGGTGGGTCACCCCTCCACTTT
TRBV28	TRBJ2-2	-	-	CASSLFGWTGELFF	TGTGCCAGCAGTTTGTTTGGATGGACCGGGGAGCTGTTTTTT